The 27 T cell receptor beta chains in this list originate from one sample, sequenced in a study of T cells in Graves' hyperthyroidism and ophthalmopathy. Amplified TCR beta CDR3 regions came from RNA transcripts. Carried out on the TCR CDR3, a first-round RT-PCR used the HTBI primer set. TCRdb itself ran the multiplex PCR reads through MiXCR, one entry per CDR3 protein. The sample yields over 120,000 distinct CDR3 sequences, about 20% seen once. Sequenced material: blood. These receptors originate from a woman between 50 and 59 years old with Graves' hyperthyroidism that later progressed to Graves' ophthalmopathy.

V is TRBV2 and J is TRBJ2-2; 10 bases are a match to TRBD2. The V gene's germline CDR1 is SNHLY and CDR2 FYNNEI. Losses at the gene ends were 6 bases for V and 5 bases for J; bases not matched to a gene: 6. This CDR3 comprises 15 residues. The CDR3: CASSRTSGKTGELFF. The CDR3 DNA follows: TGTGCCAGCAGCCGGACTAGCGGTAAAACCGGGGAGCTGTTTTTT.

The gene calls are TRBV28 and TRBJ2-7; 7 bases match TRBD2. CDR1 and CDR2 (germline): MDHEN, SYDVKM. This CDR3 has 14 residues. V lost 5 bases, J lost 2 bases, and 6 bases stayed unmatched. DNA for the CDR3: TGTGCCAGCAGTCCAGGACTAGGAGCCTACGAGCAGTACGTC. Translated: CASSPGLGAYEQYV.

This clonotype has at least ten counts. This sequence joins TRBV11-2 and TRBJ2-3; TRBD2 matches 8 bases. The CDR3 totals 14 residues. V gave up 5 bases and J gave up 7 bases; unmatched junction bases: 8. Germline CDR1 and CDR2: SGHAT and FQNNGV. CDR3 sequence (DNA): TGTGCCAGCAGCACGGGACTAGGGGCTAATACGCAGTATTTT. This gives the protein CASSTGLGANTQYF.

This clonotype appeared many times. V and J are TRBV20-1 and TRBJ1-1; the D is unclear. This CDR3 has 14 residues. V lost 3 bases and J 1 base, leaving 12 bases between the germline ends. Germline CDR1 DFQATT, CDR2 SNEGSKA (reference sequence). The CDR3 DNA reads TGCAGTGCTAGTAGAACGGGAAAGAACACTGAAGCTTTCTTT. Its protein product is CSASRTGKNTEAFF.

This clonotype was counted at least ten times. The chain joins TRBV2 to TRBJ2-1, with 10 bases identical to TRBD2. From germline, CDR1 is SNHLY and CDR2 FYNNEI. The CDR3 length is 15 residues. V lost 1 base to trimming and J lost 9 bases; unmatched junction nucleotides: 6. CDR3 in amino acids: CASSEEAGGRSEQFF. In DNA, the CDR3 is TGTGCCAGCAGTGAAGAAGCGGGAGGGCGGAGTGAGCAGTTCTTC.

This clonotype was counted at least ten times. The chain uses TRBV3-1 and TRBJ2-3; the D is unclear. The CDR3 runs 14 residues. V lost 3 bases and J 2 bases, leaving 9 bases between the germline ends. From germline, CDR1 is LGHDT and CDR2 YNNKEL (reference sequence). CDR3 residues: CASSQTETTDTQYF. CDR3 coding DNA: TGTGCCAGCAGCCAGACGGAGACCACAGATACGCAGTATTTT.

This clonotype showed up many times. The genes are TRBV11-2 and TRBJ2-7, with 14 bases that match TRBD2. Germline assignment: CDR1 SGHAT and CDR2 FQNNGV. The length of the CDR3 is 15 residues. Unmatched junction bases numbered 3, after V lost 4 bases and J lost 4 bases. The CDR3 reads CASSSTSGREYEQYF. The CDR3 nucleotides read TGTGCCAGCAGCTCGACTAGCGGGAGGGAATACGAGCAGTACTTC.

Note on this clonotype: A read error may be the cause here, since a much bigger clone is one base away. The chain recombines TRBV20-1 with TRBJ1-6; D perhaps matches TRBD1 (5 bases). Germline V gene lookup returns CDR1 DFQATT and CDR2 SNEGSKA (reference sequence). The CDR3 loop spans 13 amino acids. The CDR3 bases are TGCAGTGCTACCGGGACCGATAATTCACCCCCCCACTTT. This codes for CSATGTDNSPPHF.

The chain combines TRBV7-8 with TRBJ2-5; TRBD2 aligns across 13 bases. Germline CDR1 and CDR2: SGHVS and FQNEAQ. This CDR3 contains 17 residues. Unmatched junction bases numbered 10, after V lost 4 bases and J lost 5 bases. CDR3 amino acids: CASSYTGTSGIYETQYF. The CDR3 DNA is TGTGCCAGCAGCTATACCGGGACTAGCGGGATTTATGAGACCCAGTACTTC.

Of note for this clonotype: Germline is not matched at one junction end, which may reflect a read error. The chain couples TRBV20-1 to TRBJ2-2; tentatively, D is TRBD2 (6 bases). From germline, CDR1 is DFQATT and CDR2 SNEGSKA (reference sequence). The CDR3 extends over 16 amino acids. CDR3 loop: CSARNPGTSNTRELFF. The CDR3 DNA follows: TGCAGTGCTAGAAACCCCGGGACTTCGAACACCAGGGAGCTGTTTTTT.

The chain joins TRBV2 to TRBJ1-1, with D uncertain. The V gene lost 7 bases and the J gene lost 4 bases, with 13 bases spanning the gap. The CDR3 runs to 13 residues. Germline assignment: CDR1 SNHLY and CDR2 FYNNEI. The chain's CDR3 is CASMKGTATEAFF. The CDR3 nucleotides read TGTGCCAGCATGAAGGGTACAGCCACTGAAGCTTTCTTT.

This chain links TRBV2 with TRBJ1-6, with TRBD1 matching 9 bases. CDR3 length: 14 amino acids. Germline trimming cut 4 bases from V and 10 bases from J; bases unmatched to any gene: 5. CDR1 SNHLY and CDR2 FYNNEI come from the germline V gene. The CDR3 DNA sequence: TGTGCCAGCAGTGGACAGGGGGAAGGATCACCCCTCCACTTT. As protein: CASSGQGEGSPLHF.

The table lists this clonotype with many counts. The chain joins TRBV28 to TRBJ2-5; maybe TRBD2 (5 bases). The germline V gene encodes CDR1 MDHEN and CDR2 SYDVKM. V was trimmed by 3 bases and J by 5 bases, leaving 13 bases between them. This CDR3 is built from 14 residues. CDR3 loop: CASSLSGGQETQYF. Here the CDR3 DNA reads TGTGCCAGCAGTTTGTCCGGAGGTCAGGAGACCCAGTACTTC.

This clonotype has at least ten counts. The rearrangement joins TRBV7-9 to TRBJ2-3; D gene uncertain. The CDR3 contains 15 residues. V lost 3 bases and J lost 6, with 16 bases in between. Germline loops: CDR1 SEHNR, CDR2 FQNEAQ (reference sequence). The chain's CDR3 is CASSFYGQGSDTQYF. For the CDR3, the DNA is TGTGCCAGCAGCTTCTATGGCCAAGGCTCCGATACGCAGTATTTT.

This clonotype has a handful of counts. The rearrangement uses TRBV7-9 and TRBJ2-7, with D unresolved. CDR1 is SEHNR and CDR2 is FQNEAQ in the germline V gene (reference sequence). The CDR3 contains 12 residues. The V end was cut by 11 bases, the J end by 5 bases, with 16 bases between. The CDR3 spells CASGRETHEQYF. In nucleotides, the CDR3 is TGTGCCTCCGGGCGTGAAACCCACGAGCAGTACTTC.

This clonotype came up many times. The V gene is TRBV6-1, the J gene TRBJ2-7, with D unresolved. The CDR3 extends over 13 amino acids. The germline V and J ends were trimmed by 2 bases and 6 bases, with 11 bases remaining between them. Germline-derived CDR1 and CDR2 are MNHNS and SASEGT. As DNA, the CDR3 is TGTGCCAGCAGTGAAATCCTAGTTGGCGAGCAGTACTTC. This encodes CASSEILVGEQYF.

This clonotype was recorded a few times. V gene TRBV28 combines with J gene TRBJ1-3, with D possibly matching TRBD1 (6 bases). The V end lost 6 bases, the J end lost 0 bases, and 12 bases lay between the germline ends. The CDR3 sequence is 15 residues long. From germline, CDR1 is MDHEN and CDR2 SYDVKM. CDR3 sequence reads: CASSKPRGSGNTIYF. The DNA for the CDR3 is TGTGCCAGCAGCAAGCCCAGGGGCTCTGGAAACACCATATATTTT. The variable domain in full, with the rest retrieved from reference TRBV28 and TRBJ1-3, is DVKVTQSSRYLVKRTGEKVFLECVQDMDHENMFWYRQDPGLGLRLIYFSYDVKMKEKGDIPEGYSVSREKKERFSLILESASTNQTSMYLCASSKPRGSGNTIYFGEGSWLTVV.

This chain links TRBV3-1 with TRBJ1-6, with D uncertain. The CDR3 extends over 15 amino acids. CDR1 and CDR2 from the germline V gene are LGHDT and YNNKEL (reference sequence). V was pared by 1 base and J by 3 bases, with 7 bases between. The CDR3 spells CASSQVAGYNSPLHF. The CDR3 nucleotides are TGTGCCAGCAGCCAAGTGGCAGGCTATAATTCACCCCTCCACTTT.

Here the CDR3 DNA reads TGTGCCAGCAGCCAAGGGGATTACCGGGACTACACCGGGGAGCTGTTTTTT. Its protein is CASSQGDYRDYTGELFF. This rearrangement joins TRBV4-2 to TRBJ2-2; weak D call: TRBD2 (6 bases). The germline CDR1 and CDR2 sequences are LGHNA and YNFKEQ. Trimming took off 1 base at V and 3 bases at J, with 15 bases between the two ends. The CDR3 is 17 amino acids.

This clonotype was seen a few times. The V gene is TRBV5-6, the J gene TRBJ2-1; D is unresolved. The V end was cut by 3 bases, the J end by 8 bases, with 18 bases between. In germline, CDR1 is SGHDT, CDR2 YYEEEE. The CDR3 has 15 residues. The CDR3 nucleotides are TGTGCCAGCAGCTATACGTCCTCGTTTTGGTATGAGCAGTTCTTC. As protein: CASSYTSSFWYEQFF.

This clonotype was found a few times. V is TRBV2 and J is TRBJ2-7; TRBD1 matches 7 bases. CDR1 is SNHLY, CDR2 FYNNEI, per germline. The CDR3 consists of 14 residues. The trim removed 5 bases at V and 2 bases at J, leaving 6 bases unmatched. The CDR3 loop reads CASSPTGTAYEQYF. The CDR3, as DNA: TGTGCCAGCAGTCCGACCGGGACAGCCTACGAGCAGTACTTC.

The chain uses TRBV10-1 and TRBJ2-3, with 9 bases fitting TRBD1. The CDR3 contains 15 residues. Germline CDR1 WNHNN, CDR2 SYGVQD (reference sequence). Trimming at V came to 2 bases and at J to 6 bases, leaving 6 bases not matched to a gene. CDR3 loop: CASSEPGQGQDTQYF. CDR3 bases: TGCGCCAGCAGTGAGCCGGGACAGGGTCAGGATACGCAGTATTTT.

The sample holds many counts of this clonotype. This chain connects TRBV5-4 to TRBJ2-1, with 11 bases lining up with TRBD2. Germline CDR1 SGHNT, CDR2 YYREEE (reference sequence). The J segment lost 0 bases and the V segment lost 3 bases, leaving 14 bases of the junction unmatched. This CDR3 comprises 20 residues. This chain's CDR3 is CASSSRTSGSTGGSYNEQFF. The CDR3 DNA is TGTGCCAGCAGCTCGCGGACTAGCGGGTCAACGGGGGGCTCCTACAATGAGCAGTTCTTC.

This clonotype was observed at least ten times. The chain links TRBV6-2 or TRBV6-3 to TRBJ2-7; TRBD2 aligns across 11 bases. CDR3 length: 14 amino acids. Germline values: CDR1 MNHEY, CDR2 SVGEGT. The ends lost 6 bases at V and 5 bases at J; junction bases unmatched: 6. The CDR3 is CASSPLAGAHEQYF. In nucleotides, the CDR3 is TGTGCCAGCAGCCCACTAGCGGGAGCCCACGAGCAGTACTTC.

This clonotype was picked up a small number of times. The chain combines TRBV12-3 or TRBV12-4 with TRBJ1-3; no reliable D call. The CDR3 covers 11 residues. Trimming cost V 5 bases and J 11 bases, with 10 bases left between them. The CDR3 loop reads CASSVLGSIYF. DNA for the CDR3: TGTGCCAGCAGTGTTCTCGGCTCCATATATTTT.

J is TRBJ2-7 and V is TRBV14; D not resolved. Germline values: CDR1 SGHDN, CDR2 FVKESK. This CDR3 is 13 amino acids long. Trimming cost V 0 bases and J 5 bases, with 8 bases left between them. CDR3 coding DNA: TGTGCCAGCAGCCAAGATCTTAGGGACGAGCAGTACTTC. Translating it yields CASSQDLRDEQYF.

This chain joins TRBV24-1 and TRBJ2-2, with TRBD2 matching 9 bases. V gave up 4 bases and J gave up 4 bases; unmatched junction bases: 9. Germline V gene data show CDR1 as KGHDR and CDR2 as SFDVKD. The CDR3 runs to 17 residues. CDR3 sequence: CATSDRSGSRVTGELFF. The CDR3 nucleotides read TGTGCCACCAGTGACCGTAGCGGGAGCAGAGTCACCGGGGAGCTGTTTTTT.